The clone carrying this TCR beta chain has just a few counts. Its antigen remains unidentified. The sample originates from a study of blood T cells in healthy people across ages. The use of a sample-barcoded 5' primer and a J-beta primer mix characterized a second PCR of roughly 7 to 12 cycles. TCRdb re-called the 5' RACE reads through MiXCR, storing one row per CDR3 protein. The table has more than 1 million distinct CDR3 sequences, 40% to 45% seen once. Study-level points and caveats: The study found more naive CD4+ cells and higher diversity in long-lived than aged donors.

Trimming removed 3 bases at V and 1 base at J, with 9 bases between. The CDR3 has 14 residues. The clonotype originates from a woman aged 60-70 years in good health. What was sequenced was blood. V and J are TRBV12-3 or TRBV12-4 and TRBJ1-1; maybe TRBD1 (5 bases). The CDR3 loop reads CASSFLDTNTEAFF. Here the CDR3 DNA reads TGTGCCAGCAGTTTCTTGGACACGAACACTGAAGCTTTCTTT.